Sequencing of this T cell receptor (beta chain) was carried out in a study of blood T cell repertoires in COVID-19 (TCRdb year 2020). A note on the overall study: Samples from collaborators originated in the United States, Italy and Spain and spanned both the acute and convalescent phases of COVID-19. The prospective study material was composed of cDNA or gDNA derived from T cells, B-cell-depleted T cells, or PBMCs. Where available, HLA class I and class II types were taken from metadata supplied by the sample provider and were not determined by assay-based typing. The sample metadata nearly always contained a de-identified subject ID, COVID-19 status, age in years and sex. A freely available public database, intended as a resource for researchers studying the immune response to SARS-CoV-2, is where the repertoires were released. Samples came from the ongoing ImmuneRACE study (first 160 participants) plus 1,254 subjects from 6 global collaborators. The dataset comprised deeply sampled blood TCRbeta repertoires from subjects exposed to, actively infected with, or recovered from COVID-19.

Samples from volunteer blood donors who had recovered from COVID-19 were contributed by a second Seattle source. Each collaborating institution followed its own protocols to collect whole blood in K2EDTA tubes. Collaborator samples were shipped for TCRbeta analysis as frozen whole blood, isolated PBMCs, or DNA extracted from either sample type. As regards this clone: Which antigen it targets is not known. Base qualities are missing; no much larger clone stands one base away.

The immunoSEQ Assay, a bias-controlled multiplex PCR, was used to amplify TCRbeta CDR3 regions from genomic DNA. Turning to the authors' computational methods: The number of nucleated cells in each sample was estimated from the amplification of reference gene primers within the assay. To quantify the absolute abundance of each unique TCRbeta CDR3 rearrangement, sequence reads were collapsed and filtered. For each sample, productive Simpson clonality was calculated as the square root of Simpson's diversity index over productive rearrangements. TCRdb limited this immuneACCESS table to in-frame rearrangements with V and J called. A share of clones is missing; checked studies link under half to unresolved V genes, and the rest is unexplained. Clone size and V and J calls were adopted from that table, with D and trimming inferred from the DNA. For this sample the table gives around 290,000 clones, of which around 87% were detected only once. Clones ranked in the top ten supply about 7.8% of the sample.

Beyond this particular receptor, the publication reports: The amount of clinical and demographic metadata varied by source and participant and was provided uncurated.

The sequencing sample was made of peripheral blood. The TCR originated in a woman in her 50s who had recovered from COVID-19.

The DNA is as follows: TGTGCCAGCAGCTTCGACAGAGAAAGTGAAGCTTTCTTT. This codes for CASSFDRESEAFF. This chain is built from TRBV2 and TRBJ1-1; matching of 5 bases hints at TRBD1 as the D gene. V is clipped by 6 bases and J by 7 bases, and the sequence between their germline boundaries is 15 bases long. Inclusive of the bounding cysteine and phenylalanine, the CDR3 is 13 residues long. Only the CDR3 DNA stays, 39 bases, in frame from base 1. CDR1 and CDR2, looked up from the germline V gene, are SNHLY and FYNNEI.